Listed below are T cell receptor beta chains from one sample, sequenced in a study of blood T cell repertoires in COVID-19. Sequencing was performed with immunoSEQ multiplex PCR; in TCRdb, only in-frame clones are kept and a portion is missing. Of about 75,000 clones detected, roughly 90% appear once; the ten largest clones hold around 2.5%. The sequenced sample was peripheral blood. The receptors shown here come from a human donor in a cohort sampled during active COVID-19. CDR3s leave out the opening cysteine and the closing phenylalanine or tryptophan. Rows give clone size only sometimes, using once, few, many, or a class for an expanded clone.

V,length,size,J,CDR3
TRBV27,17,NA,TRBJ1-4,ASSPNPGQGIATNEKLF
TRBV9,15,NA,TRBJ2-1,ASSSIKGIAGNNEQF
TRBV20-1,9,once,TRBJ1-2,SVFVLYGYT
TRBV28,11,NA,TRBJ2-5,ASLGGWSETQY
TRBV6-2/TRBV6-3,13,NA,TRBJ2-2,ASSLTAISTGELF
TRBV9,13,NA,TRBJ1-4,ASSGGTGGGEKLF
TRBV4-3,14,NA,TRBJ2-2,ASSPHTGSNTGELF
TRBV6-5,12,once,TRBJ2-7,ASSWGPTSDEQY
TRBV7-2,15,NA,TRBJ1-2,ASSSALGGGGTYGYT
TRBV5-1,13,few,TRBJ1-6,ASSLDDRGASPLH
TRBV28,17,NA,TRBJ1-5,ATDDPGGRSFYSNQPQH
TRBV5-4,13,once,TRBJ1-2,ASSRGIVTNYGYT
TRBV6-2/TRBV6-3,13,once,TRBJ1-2,ASSAGAGFVYGYT
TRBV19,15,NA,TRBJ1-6,ASSISTGGQFNSPLH
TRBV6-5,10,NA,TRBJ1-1,ASRDPIAAAF
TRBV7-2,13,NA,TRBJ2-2,ASRWDRVNTGELF
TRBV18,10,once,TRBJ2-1,ASSPQRDEQF
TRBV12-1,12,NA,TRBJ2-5,ASSFVEPQETQY
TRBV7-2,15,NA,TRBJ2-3,ASSLGVGRGSTDTQY
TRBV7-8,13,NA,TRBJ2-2,ASSRDRVHTGELF
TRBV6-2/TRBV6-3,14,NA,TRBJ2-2,ASSHPASGATGELF
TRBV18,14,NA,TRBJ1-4,ASSSRDRATNEKLF
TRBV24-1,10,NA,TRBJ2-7,ATYRASYEQY
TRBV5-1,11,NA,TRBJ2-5,ASSVTGPETQY
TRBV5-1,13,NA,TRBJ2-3,ASSTGRGGEDTQY
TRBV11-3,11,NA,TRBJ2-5,ASSSGGEETQY
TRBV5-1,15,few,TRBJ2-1,ASSRRRGLAGGYEQF